This T cell receptor (beta chain) was sequenced in a study of T cell changes during pregnancy in multiple sclerosis. CDR1 and CDR2 (germline): SGHNT, YYREEE (reference sequence). The CDR3 length is 16 residues. Trimming shortened V by 3 bases and J by 3 bases, and 19 bases separated the two germline ends. Assay used: immunoSEQ multiplex PCR; TCRdb lists only in-frame clones, some missing. The sample includes more than 90,000 clones, more than 85% of them seen just once. Sequences were derived from peripheral blood, sampled in the second trimester of pregnancy. The TCR originated in a female donor with multiple sclerosis, enrolled in a pregnancy study. The chain combines TRBV5-4 with TRBJ2-7; D is possibly TRBD2 (7 bases). CDR3 coding DNA: TGTGCCAGCAGCTCGGACCGGGGGGCGGGGATCTACGAGCAGTACTTC. Translation: CASSSDRGAGIYEQYF.